A single sample is the source of the 3 T cell receptor beta chains below, sequenced in a study of early T cells in non-severe SARS-CoV-2 infection. MiXCR was run by TCRdb on the 5' RACE reads, yielding one entry per CDR3 protein. The sample lists about 80,000 distinct CDR3 sequences, 14% to 15% seen once, with approximately 11% in the top ten. Sequencing was carried out using whole blood. These receptors all come from an adult who was a healthcare worker with PCR-confirmed SARS-CoV-2 infection or an uninfected control (not recorded which).

The chain links TRBV3-1 to TRBJ1-1; D call uncertain. Trimming took 4 bases from V and 8 from J, leaving 17 bases between them. Germline CDR1 and CDR2: LGHDT and YNNKEL (reference sequence). The CDR3 contains 14 residues. Here the CDR3 reads CASSPGSRQAEAFF. DNA for the CDR3: TGTGCCAGCAGCCCAGGAAGTCGGCAGGCGGAAGCTTTCTTT. Drawing the rest from reference TRBV3-1 and TRBJ1-1, the complete variable domain is DTAVSQTPKYLVTQMGNDKSIKCEQNLGHDTMYWYKQDSKKFLKIMFSYNNKELIINETVPNRFSPKSPDKAHLNLHINSLELGDSAVYFCASSPGSRQAEAFFGQGTRLTVV.

This sequence joins TRBV5-1 and TRBJ1-1, with D perhaps TRBD1 (6 bases). The germline V gene has CDR1 SGHRS and CDR2 YFSETQ. This CDR3 is 13 amino acids long. With 2 bases removed from V and 3 bases from J, the gap between germline ends came to 8 bases. The CDR3 loop is CASSFGGDTEAFF. The CDR3 nucleotides read TGCGCCAGCAGCTTCGGGGGCGACACTGAAGCTTTCTTT.

The CDR3 region has the DNA TGTGCCAGCAGTGAAGGAGGGGCCGCTTTCTTT. Translated, it gives CASSEGGAAFF. The J gene is TRBJ1-1, the V gene TRBV2; a weak D match, TRBD1 (5 bases). From germline, CDR1 is SNHLY and CDR2 FYNNEI. Trimming shortened V by 1 base and J by 11 bases, and 8 bases separated the two germline ends. The CDR3 totals 11 residues.